Listed below are T cell receptor beta chains from one sample, sequenced in a study of PD-L1 blockade in urothelial cancer. Sequencing used immunoSEQ multiplex PCR; TCRdb keeps in-frame clones, though not all of them. The table shows 60,000 to 85,000 clones, with 87% occurring only once. The material was PBMCs, obtained around atezolizumab (anti-PD-L1) treatment. The receptors derive from a woman aged 70-85 years with urothelial cancer. Both conserved end residues are part of each CDR3. Each record gives: clone size, D gene, V gene, J gene, CDR3 protein, CDR3 DNA. The D gene is left open where the match is weak. Part of the rows lack a size; the others show once, few, many or a class for expanded clones.

.	.	TRBV6-5	TRBJ2-7	CASSSPQGSYEQYF	TGTGCCAGCAGTTCTCCACAGGGTTCCTACGAGCAGTACTTC
few	.	TRBV11-2	TRBJ1-2	CASSLHGLGTANYGYTF	TGTGCCAGCAGCTTACACGGTTTGGGTACAGCTAACTATGGCTACACCTTC
.	TRBD2	TRBV5-1	TRBJ2-1	CASSLVPAGGPEDEQFF	TGCGCCAGCAGCTTGGTTCCAGCGGGAGGGCCGGAGGATGAGCAGTTCTTC
.	.	TRBV7-9	TRBJ2-2	CASSFSGYSNTGELFF	TGTGCCAGCAGCTTTTCTGGTTACAGCAACACCGGGGAGCTGTTTTTT
.	.	TRBV28	TRBJ2-3	CASSLAAGDTQYF	TGTGCCAGCAGTTTAGCAGCGGGAGATACGCAGTATTTT
once	TRBD2	TRBV28	TRBJ2-6	CASSPAGYWTSGSGGANVLTF	TGTGCCAGCAGTCCAGCGGGATACTGGACTAGCGGGAGCGGTGGGGCCAACGTCCTGACTTTC
.	TRBD1	TRBV2	TRBJ2-7	CASTWGQVQYF	TGTGCCAGCACTTGGGGACAGGTCCAGTACTTC
.	.	TRBV21-1	TRBJ1-5	CASSKGGHINQPQHF	TGTGCCAGCAGCAAAGGGGGACACATCAATCAGCCCCAGCATTTT
once	TRBD2	TRBV28	TRBJ2-1	CASSSTTSGRHNEQFF	TGTGCCAGCAGTTCGACGACTAGCGGGAGACACAATGAGCAGTTCTTC
.	.	TRBV18	TRBJ2-1	CASSLDSFLNEQFF	TGTGCCAGCTCACTAGACAGTTTTCTAAATGAGCAGTTCTTC
.	.	TRBV6-1	TRBJ2-2	CASSEGYRTGELFF	TGTGCCAGCAGTGAAGGCTACAGAACCGGGGAGCTGTTTTTT
.	TRBD1	TRBV4-3	TRBJ1-6	CASSRTGVRSPLHF	TGCGCCAGCAGCCGAACAGGGGTGCGATCACCCCTCCACTTT
.	.	TRBV30	TRBJ1-4	CAWSGTSAGVDEKLFF	TGTGCCTGGAGCGGTACCTCCGCAGGGGTGGATGAAAAACTGTTTTTT
.	.	TRBV18	TRBJ1-1	CASSPSRDTEAFF	TGTGCCAGCTCACCCTCCCGCGACACTGAAGCTTTCTTT
.	TRBD2	TRBV5-6	TRBJ2-2	CASSGGGANTGELFF	TGTGCCAGCAGTGGCGGGGGGGCGAACACCGGGGAGCTGTTTTTT
few	TRBD2	TRBV7-8	TRBJ2-5	CASSLGGLAGVQETQYF	TGTGCCAGCAGCTTGGGGGGACTAGCGGGGGTCCAAGAGACCCAGTACTTC
.	TRBD2	TRBV27	TRBJ2-1	CASSTGTSGTYNEQFF	TGTGCCAGCAGTACAGGGACTAGCGGAACCTACAATGAGCAGTTCTTC
.	.	TRBV30	TRBJ2-1	CAWSAQLASFNNEQFF	TGTGCCTGGAGTGCCCAACTAGCCTCCTTTAACAATGAGCAGTTCTTC
.	.	TRBV9	TRBJ2-7	CASSSDKGLPGEQYF	TGTGCCAGCAGCTCGGATAAGGGTCTCCCGGGGGAGCAGTACTTC
.	TRBD1	TRBV30	TRBJ1-1	CAWSAGTGDEAFF	TGTGCCTGGAGCGCTGGGACAGGGGATGAAGCTTTCTTT
.	.	TRBV7-9	TRBJ1-4	CASSLYGITNEKLFF	TGTGCCAGCAGCCTGTACGGGATTACTAATGAAAAACTGTTTTTT
.	TRBD2	TRBV9	TRBJ2-2	CASSVLGGHTGELFF	TGTGCCAGCAGCGTACTGGGAGGGCACACCGGGGAGCTGTTTTTT
.	.	TRBV6-5	TRBJ2-5	CASSLTGIETQYF	TGTGCCAGCAGCCTGACGGGGATTGAGACCCAGTACTTC
.	.	TRBV9	TRBJ2-3	CASREGDGATDTQYF	TGTGCCAGCAGAGAAGGGGATGGGGCCACAGATACGCAGTATTTT
.	TRBD1	TRBV2	TRBJ2-2	CANHRGSNTGELFF	TGTGCCAACCACAGGGGATCGAACACCGGGGAGCTGTTTTTT
.	TRBD2	TRBV5-1	TRBJ2-2	CASSAPGLGGTGELFF	TGCGCCAGCAGCGCCCCGGGACTAGGGGGAACCGGGGAGCTGTTTTTT
.	TRBD2	TRBV4-1	TRBJ2-2	CASTIAGERDTGELFF	TGCGCCAGCACAATAGCGGGAGAGCGGGACACCGGGGAGCTGTTTTTT
.	TRBD1	TRBV19	TRBJ1-1	CASSLGQPISPEAFF	TGTGCCAGTAGTCTGGGACAGCCGATCTCGCCTGAAGCTTTCTTT
.	TRBD2	TRBV25-1	TRBJ2-1	CASSERARAGVEDEQFF	TGTGCCAGCAGTGAGAGGGCTCGGGCGGGAGTTGAGGATGAGCAGTTCTTC
.	TRBD1	TRBV5-1	TRBJ1-1	CASSLPGQGEAFF	TGCGCCAGCAGCTTACCGGGACAGGGTGAAGCTTTCTTT
.	TRBD2	TRBV11-2	TRBJ2-1	CASSSSYFGGSDEQFF	TGTGCCAGCAGCTCTTCGTACTTCGGGGGGAGCGATGAGCAGTTCTTC
.	.	TRBV7-6	TRBJ2-7	CASSLGASNYEQYF	TGTGCCAGCAGCTTAGGCGCCTCCAACTACGAGCAGTACTTC
.	TRBD1	TRBV18	TRBJ2-7	CASSPGQGPWEQYF	TGTGCCAGCTCACCTGGACAGGGGCCCTGGGAGCAGTACTTC
few	.	TRBV19	TRBJ2-2	CASSIARGRAGELFF	TGTGCCAGTAGTATAGCCAGGGGCCGGGCCGGGGAGCTGTTTTTT
.	.	TRBV7-2	TRBJ1-5	CASSLLGDQPQHF	TGTGCCAGCAGCTTATTAGGGGATCAGCCCCAGCATTTT
.	.	TRBV19	TRBJ2-4	CASRSSLRDNSKNIQYF	TGTGCCAGTAGGTCAAGCCTCCGGGACAATTCCAAAAACATTCAGTACTTC
.	.	TRBV11-3	TRBJ2-3	CASSFVETDTQYF	TGTGCCAGCAGCTTCGTAGAAACAGATACGCAGTATTTT
.	TRBD1	TRBV30	TRBJ1-5	CAWSSGQGRGSNQPQHF	TGTGCCTGGAGTTCCGGACAGGGAAGAGGGAGCAATCAGCCCCAGCATTTT
.	.	TRBV6-1	TRBJ2-5	CASSLQGRGETQYF	TGTGCCAGCAGTTTACAGGGACGCGGGGAGACCCAGTACTTC
.	.	TRBV10-2	TRBJ1-2	CASSESTPGDGYTF	TGCGCCAGCAGTGAGTCGACCCCAGGGGATGGCTACACCTTC
.	TRBD2	TRBV27	TRBJ2-1	CASSLLAGGTSEQFF	TGTGCCAGCAGTTTACTAGCGGGAGGGACGAGTGAGCAGTTCTTC
.	TRBD1	TRBV28	TRBJ1-5	CASSSGQGAGNQPQHF	TGTGCCAGCAGTTCCGGACAGGGGGCGGGCAATCAGCCCCAGCATTTT
.	TRBD1	TRBV7-8	TRBJ2-7	CASSLDASGTAAYYEQYF	TGTGCCAGCAGCTTAGACGCGTCCGGGACAGCCGCCTACTACGAGCAGTACTTC
.	.	TRBV6-1	TRBJ1-1	CASSATGLLGAFF	TGTGCCAGCAGTGCCACAGGGTTGCTTGGAGCTTTCTTT
once	TRBD1	TRBV2	TRBJ1-5	CASSEDRGTRQPQHF	TGTGCCAGCAGTGAAGACAGGGGGACTCGGCAGCCCCAGCATTTT
.	.	TRBV4-3	TRBJ1-4	CASSQDVSLNEKLFF	TGCGCCAGCAGCCAAGATGTGTCCTTAAATGAAAAACTGTTTTTT
.	TRBD2	TRBV10-1	TRBJ2-3	CASSNSGGISTDTQYF	TGCGCCAGCAGCAACAGCGGGGGGATTAGCACAGATACGCAGTATTTT
.	TRBD2	TRBV9	TRBJ2-7	CASSVAGRIPSGRMGEQYF	TGTGCCAGCAGCGTAGCCGGACGGATTCCCAGCGGGAGGATGGGCGAGCAGTACTTC
once	.	TRBV6-6	TRBJ2-1	CASSFSVNPGHEQFF	TGTGCCAGCAGTTTTAGCGTGAACCCCGGACATGAGCAGTTCTTC